This entry concerns a single TCR beta chain. In the original processing: Estimation of nucleated cell counts relied on the amplification of reference gene primers. Clones were sequenced by immunoSEQ multiplex PCR, and TCRdb holds only the in-frame ones, with some missing. V and J calls plus clone size are reproduced from that table; the DNA served to infer D and trimming. The table lists fewer than 300,000 clones, 65% to 90% of them singletons, with roughly 4.6% in the top ten. This record belongs to a study of blood T cell repertoires in COVID-19. Study information: Sites across the United States, Italy and Spain contributed samples from acute and convalescent COVID-19.

The V gene end was trimmed by 4 bases and the J gene end by 7 bases; junction bases not matched to a gene: 9. The CDR3 extends over 15 amino acids. Per the germline V gene, CDR1 is LNHNV and CDR2 is YYDKDF (reference sequence). The J gene is TRBJ1-4, the V gene TRBV15; 7 nucleotides match TRBD1. This receptor was taken from a man aged 45-60 years with active or convalescent COVID-19. The sequencing input was peripheral blood. The CDR3 DNA follows: TGTGCCACCAGCACAAGACAGGGTGGTGGTGAAAAACTGTTTTTT. Its protein is CATSTRQGGGEKLFF.